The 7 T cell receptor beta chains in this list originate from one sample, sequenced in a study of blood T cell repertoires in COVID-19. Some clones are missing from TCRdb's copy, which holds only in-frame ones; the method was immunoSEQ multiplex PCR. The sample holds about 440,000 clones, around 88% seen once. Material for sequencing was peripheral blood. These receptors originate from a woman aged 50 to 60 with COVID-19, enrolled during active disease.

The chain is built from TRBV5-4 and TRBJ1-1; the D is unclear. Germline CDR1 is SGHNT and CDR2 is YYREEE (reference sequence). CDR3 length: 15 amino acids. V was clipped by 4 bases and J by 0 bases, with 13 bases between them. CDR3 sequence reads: CASSPPGGVNTEAFF. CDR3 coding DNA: TGTGCCAGCAGCCCACCTGGCGGGGTGAACACTGAAGCTTTCTTT.

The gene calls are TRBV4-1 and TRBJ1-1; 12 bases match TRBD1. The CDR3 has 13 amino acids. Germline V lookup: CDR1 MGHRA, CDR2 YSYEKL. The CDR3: CAGQGAQGTEAFF. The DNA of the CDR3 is TGCGCGGGACAGGGGGCACAAGGCACTGAAGCTTTCTTT.

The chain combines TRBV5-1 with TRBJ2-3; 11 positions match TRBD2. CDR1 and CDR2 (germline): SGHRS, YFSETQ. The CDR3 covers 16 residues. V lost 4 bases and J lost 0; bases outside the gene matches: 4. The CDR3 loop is CASSGGLAASTDTQYF. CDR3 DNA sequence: TGCGCCAGCAGCGGGGGACTAGCGGCCAGCACAGATACGCAGTATTTT.

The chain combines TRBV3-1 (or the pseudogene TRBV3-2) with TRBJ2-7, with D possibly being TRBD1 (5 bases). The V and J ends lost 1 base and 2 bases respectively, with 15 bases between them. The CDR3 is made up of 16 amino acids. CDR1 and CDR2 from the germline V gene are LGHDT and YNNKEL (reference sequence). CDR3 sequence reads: CASSQGRQTVAYEQYF. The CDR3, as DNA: TGTGCCAGCAGCCAAGGACGCCAGACAGTTGCCTACGAGCAGTACTTC.

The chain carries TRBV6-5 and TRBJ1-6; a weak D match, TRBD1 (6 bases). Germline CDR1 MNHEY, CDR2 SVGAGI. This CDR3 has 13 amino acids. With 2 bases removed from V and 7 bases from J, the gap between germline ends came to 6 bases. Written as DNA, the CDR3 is TGTGCCAGCAGTTACGACAGGAATTCACCCCTCCACTTT. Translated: CASSYDRNSPLHF.

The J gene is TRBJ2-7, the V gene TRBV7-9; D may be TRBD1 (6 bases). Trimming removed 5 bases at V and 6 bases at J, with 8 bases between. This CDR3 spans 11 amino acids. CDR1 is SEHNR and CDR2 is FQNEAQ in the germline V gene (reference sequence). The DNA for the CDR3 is TGTGCCAGCAGCCCAGGGGTCGAGCAGTACTTC. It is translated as CASSPGVEQYF.

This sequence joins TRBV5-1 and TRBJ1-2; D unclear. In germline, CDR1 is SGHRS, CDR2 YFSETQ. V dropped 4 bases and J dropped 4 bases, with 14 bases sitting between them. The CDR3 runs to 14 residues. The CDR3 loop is CASSPSEGSYGYTF. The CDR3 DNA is TGCGCCAGCAGCCCTAGTGAGGGCTCCTATGGCTACACCTTC.